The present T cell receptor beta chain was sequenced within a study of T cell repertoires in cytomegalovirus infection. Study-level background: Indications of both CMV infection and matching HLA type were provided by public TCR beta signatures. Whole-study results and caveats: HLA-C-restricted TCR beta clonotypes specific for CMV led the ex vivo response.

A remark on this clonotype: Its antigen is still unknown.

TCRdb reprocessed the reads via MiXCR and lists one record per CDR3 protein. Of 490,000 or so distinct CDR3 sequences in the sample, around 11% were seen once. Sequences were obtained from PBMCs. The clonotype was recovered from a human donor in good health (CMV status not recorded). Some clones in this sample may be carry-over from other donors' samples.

CDR3 in amino acids: CASSLEDRADGAFF. Written as DNA, the CDR3 is TGTGCCAGCAGCTTAGAGGACAGGGCTGATGGAGCTTTCTTT. The rearrangement joins TRBV11-2 to TRBJ1-1; 8 positions match TRBD1. This CDR3 has 14 residues. CDR1 and CDR2 from the germline V gene are SGHAT and FQNNGV. Losses at the gene ends were 0 bases for V and 10 bases for J; bases not matched to a gene: 7.